The present entry profiles one TCR beta chain with its context. Antigen specificity is unknown. This sample was included in a study of T-cell memory formation after mild COVID-19. TCRdb re-called the 5' RACE reads with MiXCR, one entry per CDR3 protein. The data show 130,000 to 150,000 distinct CDR3 sequences, 15% to 20% seen once. Findings and caveats of the study: Prior to infection, memory already included some responding clones, suggesting cross-reactive memory joined. Clones which contracted sat mainly in CM and EM if CD4+, and in EMRA if CD8+.

V was trimmed by 6 bases and J by 2 bases, leaving 14 bases between them. Germline V CDR1 and CDR2: MNHEY, SVGEGT. The CDR3 contains 14 residues. V gene TRBV6-2 or TRBV6-3 combines with J gene TRBJ2-7; TRBD2 is a possible D gene (7 bases). Sequencing was performed on PBMCs or a T cell subset sorted from them (not recorded which). The source of this sequence is an adult woman who had mild COVID-19 (a few samples of this study predate the infection). Cell type and time point are not known. The CDR3, as DNA: TGTGCCAGCAGACGGAGGGGGGGGACCTACGAGCAGTACTTC. It translates to CASRRRGGTYEQYF.